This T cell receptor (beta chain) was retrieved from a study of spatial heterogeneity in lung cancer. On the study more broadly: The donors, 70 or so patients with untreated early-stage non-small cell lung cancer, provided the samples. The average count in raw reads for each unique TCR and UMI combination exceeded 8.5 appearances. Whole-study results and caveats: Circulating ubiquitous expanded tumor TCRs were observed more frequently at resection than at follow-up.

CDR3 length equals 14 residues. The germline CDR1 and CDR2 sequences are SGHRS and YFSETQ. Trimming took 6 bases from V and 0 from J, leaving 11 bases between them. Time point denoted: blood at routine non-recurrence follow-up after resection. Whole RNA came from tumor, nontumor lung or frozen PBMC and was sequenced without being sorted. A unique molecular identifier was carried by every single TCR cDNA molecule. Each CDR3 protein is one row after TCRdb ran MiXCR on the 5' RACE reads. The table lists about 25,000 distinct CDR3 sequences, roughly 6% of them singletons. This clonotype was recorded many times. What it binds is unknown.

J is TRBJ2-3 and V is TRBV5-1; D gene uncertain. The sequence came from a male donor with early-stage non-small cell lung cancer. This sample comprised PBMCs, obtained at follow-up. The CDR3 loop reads CASILQPSTDTQYF. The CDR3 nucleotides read TGCGCCAGCATACTCCAGCCTAGCACAGATACGCAGTATTTT.